This T cell receptor (beta chain) was sequenced in a study of T cell responses to AZD1222 COVID-19 vaccine. The wider study: The analysis combined second doses at about 4 or about 12 weeks.

In the case of this clone: Its antigen is currently unknown.

V was clipped by 7 bases and J by 5 bases, with 14 bases between them. The germline gives CDR1 MNHEY, CDR2 SVGAGI. The CDR3 has 13 residues. The study, taken as a whole, reports: Only a handful of AZD1222 recipients tested seropositive at baseline. In all cases, repertoires were sampled only after the peak T cell response. Dominant at 160-218 and 743-854, vaccine-associated CD4 TCRs also spanned spike.

The table came from immunoSEQ multiplex PCR; TCRdb's copy has only in-frame clones and leaves some out. The sample has fewer than 140,000 clones; roughly 90% are singletons. V gene TRBV6-5 combines with J gene TRBJ1-2; a possible D gene is TRBD1 (6 bases). The sequence derives from an adult in good health. Material: peripheral blood, obtained on day 0 of AZD1222 vaccination. Written as DNA, the CDR3 is TGTGCCAGCAAGGGAGGGGGACGGTATGGCTACACCTTC. Its protein is CASKGGGRYGYTF.